These T cell receptor beta chains were read from a single sample in a study of CD8 T cells in ankylosing spondylitis. In TCRdb, the 5' RACE reads were re-called with MiXCR into one record per CDR3 protein. The sample consists of fewer than 550,000 distinct CDR3 sequences, 5.3% of them appearing once. Sequencing input: blood, either unsorted or a sorted T cell fraction (not recorded which). The receptors derive from a male donor with ankylosing spondylitis. Each CDR3 is given with its conserved first and last residue.

V gene: TRBV12-3/TRBV12-4; J gene: TRBJ2-6; CDR3 protein: CASSFLGRGLSGANVLTF
V gene: TRBV2; J gene: TRBJ2-2; CDR3 protein: CAGQGSNTGELFF
V gene: TRBV11-2; J gene: TRBJ1-5; CDR3 protein: CASSLLGLSNQPQHF
V gene: TRBV7-2; J gene: TRBJ1-5; CDR3 protein: CASSPGMSNQPQHF
V gene: TRBV7-6; J gene: TRBJ2-7; CDR3 protein: CASSLASRKTYEQYF
V gene: TRBV6-4; J gene: TRBJ2-1; CDR3 protein: CASSWTLNNEQFF
V gene: TRBV5-1; J gene: TRBJ1-1; CDR3 protein: CASSDFDPTGTEAFF
V gene: TRBV10-3; J gene: TRBJ1-2; CDR3 protein: CAISESPVGGYTF
V gene: TRBV20-1; J gene: TRBJ1-6; CDR3 protein: CSGQGVYNSPLHF
V gene: TRBV5-1; J gene: TRBJ1-1; CDR3 protein: CASSFQENTEAFF
V gene: TRBV9; J gene: TRBJ1-3; CDR3 protein: CASSVSTSEDRTGNTIYF
V gene: TRBV13; J gene: TRBJ2-4; CDR3 protein: CASSLGGGAKNIQYF
V gene: TRBV7-2; J gene: TRBJ2-1; CDR3 protein: CASSLRPGLAYNEQFF
V gene: TRBV5-1; J gene: TRBJ1-5; CDR3 protein: CASSLEYAQLGQPQHF
V gene: TRBV7-2; J gene: TRBJ2-1; CDR3 protein: CASSLYGTSSYNEQFF
V gene: TRBV4-3; J gene: TRBJ2-1; CDR3 protein: CASSQDPASGGRDEQFF
V gene: TRBV7-2; J gene: TRBJ2-6; CDR3 protein: CASSLAYRGNGANVLTF
V gene: TRBV5-1; J gene: TRBJ2-1; CDR3 protein: CASSLGGRLVGNEQFF
V gene: TRBV20-1; J gene: TRBJ2-3; CDR3 protein: CSARRTSGTTDTQYF
V gene: TRBV5-1; J gene: TRBJ1-1; CDR3 protein: CASSLGQGGMSEAFF
V gene: TRBV20-1; J gene: TRBJ2-5; CDR3 protein: CSEGTTYQETQYF
V gene: TRBV6-4; J gene: TRBJ2-1; CDR3 protein: CASSRTGKPSYNEQFF
V gene: TRBV6-2/TRBV6-3; J gene: TRBJ2-7; CDR3 protein: CASSRDGSYEQYF
V gene: TRBV6-5; J gene: TRBJ2-2; CDR3 protein: CASSYFSDPSDTGELFF
V gene: TRBV20-1; J gene: TRBJ1-1; CDR3 protein: CSAGYRGSVTEAFF
V gene: TRBV5-1; J gene: TRBJ2-1; CDR3 protein: CASSLGGSGGALYNEQFF
V gene: TRBV7-3; J gene: TRBJ2-5; CDR3 protein: CASSLLAEETQYF
V gene: TRBV7-9; J gene: TRBJ2-5; CDR3 protein: CASSYAGYQETQYF
V gene: TRBV28; J gene: TRBJ1-2; CDR3 protein: CASRRRGLTIHGGYTF
V gene: TRBV24-1; J gene: TRBJ2-7; CDR3 protein: CATSDPQNYEQYF
V gene: TRBV3-1; J gene: TRBJ2-7; CDR3 protein: CASSPGLALYEQYF
V gene: TRBV9; J gene: TRBJ1-4; CDR3 protein: CASSVSPYREGNEKLFF
V gene: TRBV20-1; J gene: TRBJ2-5; CDR3 protein: CSARGAGGSETQYF
V gene: TRBV20-1; J gene: TRBJ2-1; CDR3 protein: CSARGDSGNSYNEQFF
V gene: TRBV28; J gene: TRBJ1-2; CDR3 protein: CASSLGGVPYYGYTF
V gene: TRBV5-5; J gene: TRBJ1-1; CDR3 protein: CASSLWQGRNTEAFF
V gene: TRBV20-1; J gene: TRBJ2-1; CDR3 protein: CSALLGLAGRNEQFF
V gene: TRBV10-3; J gene: TRBJ1-5; CDR3 protein: CAINPGPTYSNQPQHF
V gene: TRBV29-1; J gene: TRBJ1-6; CDR3 protein: CSARDSINSPLHF
V gene: TRBV12-3/TRBV12-4; J gene: TRBJ2-1; CDR3 protein: CASSFKDRVRNEQFF
V gene: TRBV5-1; J gene: TRBJ1-1; CDR3 protein: CASSFTKLGQNIEAFF
V gene: TRBV7-2; J gene: TRBJ2-1; CDR3 protein: CASSSGGWSTENEQFF
V gene: TRBV4-3; J gene: TRBJ2-1; CDR3 protein: CASSQTGGFNEQFF
V gene: TRBV6-1; J gene: TRBJ2-1; CDR3 protein: CASRRGDGRGEQFF
V gene: TRBV6-2/TRBV6-3; J gene: TRBJ2-1; CDR3 protein: CASSYTPTGANEQFF
V gene: TRBV7-6; J gene: TRBJ2-7; CDR3 protein: CASSLTGLGAYEQYF
V gene: TRBV6-5; J gene: TRBJ2-2; CDR3 protein: CASSYSTGSYDTGELFF
V gene: TRBV20-1; J gene: TRBJ2-5; CDR3 protein: CSGLAGVLTQYF